The clone carrying this T cell receptor (beta chain) turned up a few times. This sample is drawn from a study of blood T cell repertoires in COVID-19. Study-wide context: Donors in the United States, Italy and Spain gave samples during acute or convalescent COVID-19. T cells, B-cell-depleted T cells, or PBMCs provided the cDNA or gDNA that served as material.

The V and J ends lost 1 base and 4 bases, in that order; junction bases with no gene match: 0. The germline V gene has CDR1 SEHNR and CDR2 FQNEAQ (reference sequence). The CDR3 has 15 amino acids. How the authors handled the data: Amplification from reference gene primers served as the basis for estimated nucleated cell counts. TCRdb's copy holds only in-frame clones and misses some; the assay was immunoSEQ multiplex PCR. The V and J calls and clone size were taken over from that table, and D and trimming were inferred from the DNA. The top ten clones hold roughly 3.6% of a sample with roughly 70,000 clones, more than 85% of them seen once.

The specimen sequenced was peripheral blood. The receptor was derived from a man aged 65-85 years with active COVID-19. The chain employs TRBV7-9 and TRBJ2-7; 14 bases line up with TRBD2. The CDR3 is CASSLGLAGGYEQYF. CDR3 DNA sequence: TGTGCCAGCAGCTTAGGACTAGCGGGAGGGTACGAGCAGTACTTC.